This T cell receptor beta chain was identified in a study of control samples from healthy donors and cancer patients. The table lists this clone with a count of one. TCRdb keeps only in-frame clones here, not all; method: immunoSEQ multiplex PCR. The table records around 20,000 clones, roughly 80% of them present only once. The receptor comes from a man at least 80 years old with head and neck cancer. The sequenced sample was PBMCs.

CDR3 in DNA: TGCAGCGCCGGAGGGGCAGGGGAGACCCAGTACTTC. Translation: CSAGGAGETQYF. The chain combines TRBV29-1 with TRBJ2-5; perhaps TRBD2 as D (6 bases). From germline, CDR1 is SQVTM and CDR2 ANQGSEA. This CDR3 spans 12 amino acids. V dropped 7 bases and J dropped 5 bases, with 14 bases sitting between them.